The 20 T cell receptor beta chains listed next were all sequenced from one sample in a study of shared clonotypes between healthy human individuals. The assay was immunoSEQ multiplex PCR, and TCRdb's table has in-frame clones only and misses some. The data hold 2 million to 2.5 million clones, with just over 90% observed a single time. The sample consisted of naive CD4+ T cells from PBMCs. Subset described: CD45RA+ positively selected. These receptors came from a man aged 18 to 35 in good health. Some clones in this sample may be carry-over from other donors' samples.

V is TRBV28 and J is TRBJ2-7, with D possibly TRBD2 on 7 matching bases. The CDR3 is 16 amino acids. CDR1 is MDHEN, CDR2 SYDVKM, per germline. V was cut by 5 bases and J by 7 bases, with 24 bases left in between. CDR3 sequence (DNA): TGTGCCAGCAGTCGCGAAGGGCGGGGGCCCCTGCTAGAGCAGTACTTC. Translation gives CASSREGRGPLLEQYF.

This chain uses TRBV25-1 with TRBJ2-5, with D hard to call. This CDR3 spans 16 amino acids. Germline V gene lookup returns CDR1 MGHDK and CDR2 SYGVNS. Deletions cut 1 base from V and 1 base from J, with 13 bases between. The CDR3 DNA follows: TGTGCCAGCAGTGAATCCGCGGTCTGGGGCCAAGAGACCCAGTACTTC. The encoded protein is CASSESAVWGQETQYF.

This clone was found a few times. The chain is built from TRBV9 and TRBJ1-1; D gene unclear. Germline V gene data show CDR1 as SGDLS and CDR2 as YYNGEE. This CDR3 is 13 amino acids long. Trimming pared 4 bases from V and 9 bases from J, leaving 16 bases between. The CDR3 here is CASSPGRASKAFF. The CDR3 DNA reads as TGTGCCAGCAGCCCCGGGAGGGCCAGTAAAGCTTTCTTT. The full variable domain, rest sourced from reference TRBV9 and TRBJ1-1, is DSGVTQTPKHLITATGQRVTLRCSPRSGDLSVYWYQQSLDQGLQFLIQYYNGEERAKGNILERFSAQQFPDLHSELNLSSLELGDSALYFCASSPGRASKAFFGQGTRLTVV.

The CDR3 sequence: CASSAGTTNTGELFF. Written as DNA, the CDR3 is TGTGCCAGCAGCGCCGGGACAACGAACACCGGGGAGCTGTTTTTT. This chain connects TRBV2 to TRBJ2-2, with a weak D call TRBD1 (6 bases). CDR1 is SNHLY and CDR2 is FYNNEI in the germline V gene. The CDR3 consists of 15 residues. V lost 6 bases to trimming and J lost 0 bases, with 11 bases between them.

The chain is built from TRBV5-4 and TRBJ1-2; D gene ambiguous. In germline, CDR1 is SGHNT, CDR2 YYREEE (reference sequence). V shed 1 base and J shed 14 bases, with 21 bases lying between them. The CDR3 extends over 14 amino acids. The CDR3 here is CASSLSPIYGSVTF. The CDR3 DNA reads TGTGCCAGCAGCTTGTCACCGATATATGGCTCGGTTACCTTC.

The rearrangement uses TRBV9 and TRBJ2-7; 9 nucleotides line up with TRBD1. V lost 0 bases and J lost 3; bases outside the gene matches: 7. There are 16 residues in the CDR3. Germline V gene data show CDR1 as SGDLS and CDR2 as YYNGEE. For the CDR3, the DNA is TGTGCCAGCAGCGTAGCTACAGGGGGCTTCGGCTACGAGCAGTACTTC. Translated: CASSVATGGFGYEQYF.

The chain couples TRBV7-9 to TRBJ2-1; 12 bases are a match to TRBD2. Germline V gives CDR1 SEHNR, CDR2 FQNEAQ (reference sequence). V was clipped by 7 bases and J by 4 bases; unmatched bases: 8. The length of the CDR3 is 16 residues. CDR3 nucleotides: TGTGCCAGCATAAGGGCTAGCGGGAGGGGATACAATGAGCAGTTCTTC. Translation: CASIRASGRGYNEQFF.

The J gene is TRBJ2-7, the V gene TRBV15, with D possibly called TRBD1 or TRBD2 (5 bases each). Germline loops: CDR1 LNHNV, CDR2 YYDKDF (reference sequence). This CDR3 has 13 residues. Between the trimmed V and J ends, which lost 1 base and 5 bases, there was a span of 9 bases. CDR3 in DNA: TGTGCCACCAGCAGAGGGGGGATCCACGAGCAGTACTTC. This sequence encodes CATSRGGIHEQYF.

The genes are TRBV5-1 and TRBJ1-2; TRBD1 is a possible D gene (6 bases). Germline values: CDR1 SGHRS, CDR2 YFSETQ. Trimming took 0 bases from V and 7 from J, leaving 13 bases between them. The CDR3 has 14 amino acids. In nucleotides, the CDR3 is TGCGCCAGCAGCTTGGACAGGGAAGGGATTGGCTACACCTTC. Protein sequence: CASSLDREGIGYTF.

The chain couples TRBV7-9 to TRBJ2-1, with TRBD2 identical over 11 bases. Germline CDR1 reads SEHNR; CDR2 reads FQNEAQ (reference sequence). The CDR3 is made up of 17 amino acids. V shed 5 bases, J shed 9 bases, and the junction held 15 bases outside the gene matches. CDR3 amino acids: CASSRNSPGTSGSEQFF. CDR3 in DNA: TGTGCCAGCAGCCGAAATTCCCCCGGGACTAGCGGAAGTGAGCAGTTCTTC.

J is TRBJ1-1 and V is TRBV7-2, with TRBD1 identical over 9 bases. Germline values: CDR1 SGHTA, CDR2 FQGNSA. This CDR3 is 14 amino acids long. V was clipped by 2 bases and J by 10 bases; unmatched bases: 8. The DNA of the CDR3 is TGTGCCAGCAGCTTAAAACAGGGGGCGAGCGGAGCTTTCTTT. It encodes CASSLKQGASGAFF.

The CDR3 region is CASSETGGGSGYTF. CDR3 coding DNA: TGTGCCAGCAGTGAAACAGGGGGGGGAAGTGGCTACACCTTC. The rearrangement links TRBV2 to TRBJ1-2; 8 positions agree with TRBD1. The germline CDR1 and CDR2 sequences are SNHLY and FYNNEI. The V segment lost 2 bases and the J segment 7 bases; nucleotides outside the gene matches: 6. The CDR3 loop spans 14 amino acids.

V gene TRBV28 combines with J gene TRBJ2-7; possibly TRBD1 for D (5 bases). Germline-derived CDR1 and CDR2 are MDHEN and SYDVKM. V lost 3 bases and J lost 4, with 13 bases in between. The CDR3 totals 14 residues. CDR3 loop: CASSFGRVVYEQYF. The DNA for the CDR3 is TGTGCCAGCAGTTTCGGCAGGGTTGTGTACGAGCAGTACTTC. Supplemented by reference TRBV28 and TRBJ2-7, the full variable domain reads DVKVTQSSRYLVKRTGEKVFLECVQDMDHENMFWYRQDPGLGLRLIYFSYDVKMKEKGDIPEGYSVSREKKERFSLILESASTNQTSMYLCASSFGRVVYEQYFGPGTRLTVT.

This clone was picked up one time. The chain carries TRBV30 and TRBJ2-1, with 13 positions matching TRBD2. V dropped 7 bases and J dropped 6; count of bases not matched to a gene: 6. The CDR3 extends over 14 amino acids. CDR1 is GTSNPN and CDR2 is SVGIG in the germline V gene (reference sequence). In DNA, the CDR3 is TGTGCCTTGGAACGACTAGCGGGAGGCAATGAGCAGTTCTTC. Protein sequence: CALERLAGGNEQFF.

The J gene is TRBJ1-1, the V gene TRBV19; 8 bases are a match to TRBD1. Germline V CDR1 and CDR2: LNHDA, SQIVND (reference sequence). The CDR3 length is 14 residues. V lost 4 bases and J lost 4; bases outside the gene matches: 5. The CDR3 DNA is TGTGCCAGTAGTAAAGGACAGGGATCCACTGAAGCTTTCTTT. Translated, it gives CASSKGQGSTEAFF.

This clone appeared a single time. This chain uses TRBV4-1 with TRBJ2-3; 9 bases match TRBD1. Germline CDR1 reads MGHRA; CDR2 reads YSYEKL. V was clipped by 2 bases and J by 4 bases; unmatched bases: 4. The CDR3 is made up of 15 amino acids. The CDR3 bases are TGCGCCAGCAGCCAAACCGGGACAGGGCCAGATACGCAGTATTTT. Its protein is CASSQTGTGPDTQYF.

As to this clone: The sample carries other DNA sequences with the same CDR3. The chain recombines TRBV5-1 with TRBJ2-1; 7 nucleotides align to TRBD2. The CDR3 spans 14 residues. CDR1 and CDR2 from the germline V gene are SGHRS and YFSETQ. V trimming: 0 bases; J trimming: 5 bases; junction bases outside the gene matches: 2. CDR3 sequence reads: CASSLGLADNEQFF. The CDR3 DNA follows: TGCGCCAGCAGCTTGGGACTAGCAGACAATGAGCAGTTCTTC.

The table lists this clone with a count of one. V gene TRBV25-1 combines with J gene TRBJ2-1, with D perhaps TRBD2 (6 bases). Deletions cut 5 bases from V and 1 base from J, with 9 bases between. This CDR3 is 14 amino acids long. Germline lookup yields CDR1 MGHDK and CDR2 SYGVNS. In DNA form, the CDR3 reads TGTGCCAGCAGTCCGGCGGGGTCCTACAATGAGCAGTTCTTC. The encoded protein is CASSPAGSYNEQFF. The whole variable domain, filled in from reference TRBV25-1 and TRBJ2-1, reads EADIYQTPRYLVIGTGKKITLECSQTMGHDKMYWYQQDPGMELHLIHYSYGVNSTEKGDLSSESTVSRIRTEHFPLTLESARPSHTSQYLCASSPAGSYNEQFFGPGTRLTVL.

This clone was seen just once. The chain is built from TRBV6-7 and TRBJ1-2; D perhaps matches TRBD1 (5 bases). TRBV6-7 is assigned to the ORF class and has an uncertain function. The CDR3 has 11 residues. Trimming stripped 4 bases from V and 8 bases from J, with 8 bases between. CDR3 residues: CASSSGPGYTF. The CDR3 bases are TGTGCCAGCAGTTCGGGGCCAGGCTACACCTTC.

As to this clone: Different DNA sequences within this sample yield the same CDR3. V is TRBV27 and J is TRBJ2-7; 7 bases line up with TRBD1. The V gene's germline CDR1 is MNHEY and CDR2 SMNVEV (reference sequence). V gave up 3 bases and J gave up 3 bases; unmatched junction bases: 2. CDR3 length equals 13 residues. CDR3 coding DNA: TGTGCCAGCAGTTTCAGGGGGAGCTACGAGCAGTACTTC. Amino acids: CASSFRGSYEQYF.